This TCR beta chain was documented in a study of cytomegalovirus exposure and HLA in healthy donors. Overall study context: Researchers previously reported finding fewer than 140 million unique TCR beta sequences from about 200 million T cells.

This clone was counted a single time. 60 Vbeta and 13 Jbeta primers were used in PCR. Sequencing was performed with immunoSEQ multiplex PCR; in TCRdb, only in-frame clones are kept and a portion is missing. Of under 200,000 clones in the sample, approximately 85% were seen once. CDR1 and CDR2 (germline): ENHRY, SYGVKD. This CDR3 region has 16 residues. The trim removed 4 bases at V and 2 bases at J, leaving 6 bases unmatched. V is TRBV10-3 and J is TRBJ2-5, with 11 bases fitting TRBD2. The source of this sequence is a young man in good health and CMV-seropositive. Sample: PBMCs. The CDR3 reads CAISATGTSGQETQYF. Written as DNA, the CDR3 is TGTGCCATCAGTGCGACAGGGACTAGCGGTCAAGAGACCCAGTACTTC.